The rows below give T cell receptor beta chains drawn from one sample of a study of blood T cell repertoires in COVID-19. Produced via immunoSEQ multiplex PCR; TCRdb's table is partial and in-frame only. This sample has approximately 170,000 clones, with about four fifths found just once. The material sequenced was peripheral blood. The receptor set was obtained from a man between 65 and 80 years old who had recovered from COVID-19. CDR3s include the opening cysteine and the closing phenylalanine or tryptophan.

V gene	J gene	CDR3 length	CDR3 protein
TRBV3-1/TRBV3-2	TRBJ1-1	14	CASSQEGGFAEAFF
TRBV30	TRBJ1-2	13	CAWSLGPGNGYTF
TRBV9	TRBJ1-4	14	CASSGGLTNEKLFF
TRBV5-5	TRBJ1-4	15	CASSLESARNEKLFF
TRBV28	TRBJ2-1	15	CASSLRGGAHNEQFF
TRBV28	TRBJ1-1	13	CASSSGTTSEAFF
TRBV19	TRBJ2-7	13	CASSQTWGGEQYF
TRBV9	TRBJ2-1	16	CASSVGGLAGVNEQFF
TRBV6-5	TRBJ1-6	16	CASSYGRWEGHSPLHF
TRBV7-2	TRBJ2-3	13	CASQAGGTDTQYF
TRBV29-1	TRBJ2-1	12	CSGGTSHNEQFF
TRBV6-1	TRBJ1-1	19	CASSEARPGRGGRYTEAFF
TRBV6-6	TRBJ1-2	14	CASSAATGGYGYTF
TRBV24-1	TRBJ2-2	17	CATSDPQGQGATGELFF
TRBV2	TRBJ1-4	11	CASSGSEKLFF
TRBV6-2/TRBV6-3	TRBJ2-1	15	CASSILAGGPNEQFF
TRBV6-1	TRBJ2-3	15	CASSEVGGTTDTQYF
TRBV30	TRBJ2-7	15	CAWRGTGSPLYEQYF
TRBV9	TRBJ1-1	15	CASSVAGTDNTEAFF
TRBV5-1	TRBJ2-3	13	CASRAGVIDTQYF
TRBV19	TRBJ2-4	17	CASSSYSGRVAKNIQYF
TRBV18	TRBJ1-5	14	CASSRGTGNQPQHF
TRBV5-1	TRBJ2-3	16	CASSGGTSGMTDTQYF
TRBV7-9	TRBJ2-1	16	CASSTQTGLAGNEQFF
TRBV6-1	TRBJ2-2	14	CASSDTGGTGELFF
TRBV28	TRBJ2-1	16	CASSFSGGPSYNEQFF
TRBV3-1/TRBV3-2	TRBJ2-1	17	CASSDPGLLGSYNEQFF
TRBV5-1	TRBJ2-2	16	CASSVTPGTTTGELFF
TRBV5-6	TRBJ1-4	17	CASSFESPGATNEKLFF
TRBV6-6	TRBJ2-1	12	CASSYSDRGKFF
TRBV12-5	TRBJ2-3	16	CASGLGRISGIDTQYF
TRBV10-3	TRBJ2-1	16	CAISESGQGSVGEQFF
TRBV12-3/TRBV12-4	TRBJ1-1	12	CASSLRDSEAFF
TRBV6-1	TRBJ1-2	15	CASSDPPTGDYGYTF
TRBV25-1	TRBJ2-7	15	CASRRGTGDSYEQYF
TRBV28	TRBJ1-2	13	CASRSGTGNGYTF